Shown below are 18 T cell receptor beta chains from a single sample sequenced in a study of blood T cells in healthy people across ages. The authors ran a second PCR of roughly 6 to 11 cycles using a sample-barcoded 5' primer and a J-beta primer mix. In TCRdb, the 5' RACE reads were re-called with MiXCR into one record per CDR3 protein. The sample carries hundreds of thousands of distinct CDR3 sequences, 49% recorded once. Sequencing was carried out using blood. These receptor sequences come from a woman aged 55 to 70 in good health.

This clonotype was observed a handful of times. V gene TRBV28 combines with J gene TRBJ2-3; 7 nucleotides match TRBD2. V dropped 5 bases and J dropped 4; count of bases not matched to a gene: 3. The length of the CDR3 is 13 residues. Germline CDR1 MDHEN, CDR2 SYDVKM. CDR3 amino acids: CASSGTSADTQYF. The CDR3 region has the DNA TGTGCCAGCAGTGGCACTAGCGCAGATACGCAGTATTTT.

V usage is TRBV20-1 and J usage is TRBJ2-5; 8 positions agree with TRBD2. J gave up 3 bases and V 3 bases, and 0 bases lay outside the gene matches. CDR1 and CDR2 (germline): DFQATT, SNEGSKA (reference sequence). CDR3 size: 12 residues. In DNA, the CDR3 is TGCAGTGCTAGCGGGAGGGAAGAGACCCAGTACTTC. It is translated as CSASGREETQYF.

This chain connects TRBV4-2 to TRBJ2-5; perhaps TRBD2 as D (5 bases). The germline V gene encodes CDR1 LGHNA and CDR2 YNFKEQ. This CDR3 has 14 residues. V dropped 3 bases and J dropped 11 bases, with 19 bases sitting between them. The CDR3 DNA reads as TGTGCCAGCAGCCAGGGAGTGGCCCTCACTGAGCAGTACTTC. It encodes CASSQGVALTEQYF.

The chain joins TRBV14 to TRBJ2-3; 7 nucleotides match TRBD2. The CDR3 has 17 residues. Germline V CDR1 and CDR2: SGHDN, FVKESK. The J segment lost 1 base and the V segment lost 0 bases, leaving 7 bases of the junction unmatched. The CDR3 coding sequence is TGTGCCAGCAGCCAAGATCAGGCGGGAGTTGGCACAGATACGCAGTATTTT. Translating it yields CASSQDQAGVGTDTQYF.

This clonotype was seen just once. This chain links TRBV3-1 with TRBJ2-1; 15 bases are shared with TRBD2. The germline gives CDR1 LGHDT, CDR2 YNNKEL (reference sequence). This CDR3 comprises 20 residues. J gave up 0 bases and V 2 bases, and 8 bases lay outside the gene matches. The DNA for the CDR3 is TGTGCCAGCAGCCAAAGAGGGACTAGCGGGAGGCGTAGCTCCTACAATGAGCAGTTCTTC. Protein sequence: CASSQRGTSGRRSSYNEQFF.

The chain has TRBV27 and TRBJ1-1; D gene uncertain. Germline values: CDR1 MNHEY, CDR2 SMNVEV (reference sequence). This CDR3 is 13 amino acids long. The V end was cut by 6 bases, the J end by 1 base, with 9 bases between. The CDR3 reads CASRVSWNTEAFF. The CDR3 bases are TGTGCCAGCAGAGTTAGTTGGAACACTGAAGCTTTCTTT.

This clonotype has only one observation. The chain employs TRBV5-1 and TRBJ2-1, with 8 bases that match TRBD1. The CDR3 has 14 residues. V lost 4 bases to trimming and J lost 9 bases; unmatched junction nucleotides: 9. Germline CDR1 and CDR2: SGHRS and YFSETQ. CDR3 residues: CASSPGTGSREQFF. For the CDR3, the DNA is TGCGCCAGCAGCCCAGGGACAGGTTCGCGTGAGCAGTTCTTC.

The chain is built from TRBV7-2 and TRBJ2-5, with 11 bases aligning to TRBD2. The trim removed 3 bases at V and 3 bases at J, leaving 9 bases unmatched. This CDR3 comprises 17 residues. Germline-derived CDR1 and CDR2 are SGHTA and FQGNSA. CDR3 DNA: TGTGCCAGCAGCTTTCTAGCGGGGGGACTCTCCAAAGAGACCCAGTACTTC. Protein sequence: CASSFLAGGLSKETQYF.

V is TRBV2 and J is TRBJ1-2; D not resolved. The germline CDR1 and CDR2 sequences are SNHLY and FYNNEI. Trimming removed 8 bases from V and 0 bases from J, with 13 bases in between. There are 14 residues in the CDR3. The CDR3 protein is CASGSRAANYGYTF. CDR3 nucleotide sequence: TGTGCCAGCGGTTCAAGGGCCGCTAACTATGGCTACACCTTC.

Only a few counts were recorded for this clonotype. This sequence joins TRBV29-1 and TRBJ1-1, with D uncertain. V was shortened by 7 bases and J by 1 base, with 10 bases between the two germline ends. CDR1 SQVTM and CDR2 ANQGSEA come from the germline V gene. This CDR3 region has 12 residues. CDR3 loop: CSGRMGNTEAFF. The CDR3 nucleotides read TGCAGCGGGAGGATGGGGAACACTGAAGCTTTCTTT.

The CDR3 reads CASERTLTNEKLFF. The CDR3 DNA reads as TGTGCCAGCGAACGAACCCTAACTAATGAAAAACTGTTTTTT. The chain recombines TRBV6-1 with TRBJ1-4; D is unclear. The germline V and J ends were trimmed by 8 bases and 1 base, with 11 bases remaining between them. Germline CDR1 reads MNHNS; CDR2 reads SASEGT. CDR3 length: 14 residues.

The V and J genes are TRBV6-5 and TRBJ2-5; the match to TRBD2 covers 7 bases. CDR1 and CDR2 from the germline V gene are MNHEY and SVGAGI. The CDR3 has 16 residues. After removal of 3 bases from V and 4 bases from J, the junction contained 11 bases not matched to a gene. The CDR3 region is CASSYQPTSTGETQYF. The CDR3 DNA reads as TGTGCCAGCAGTTATCAGCCGACTAGCACGGGAGAGACCCAGTACTTC.

For this clonotype: The junction differs from germline at one of its ends, possibly a read error. The V call is TRBV7-9, the J call TRBJ2-1; D may correspond to TRBD1 or TRBD2 (5 bases each). The CDR3 is 12 amino acids. From germline, CDR1 is SEHNR and CDR2 FQNEAQ (reference sequence). In DNA, the CDR3 is TGTCCCAGCAGCTTATTAAGGGACGAGCAGTTCTTC. It specifies CPSSLLRDEQFF.

V and J are TRBV7-2 and TRBJ2-5; 8 positions agree with TRBD1. Germline CDR1 is SGHTA and CDR2 is FQGNSA. This CDR3 contains 13 residues. Losses at the gene ends were 5 bases for V and 4 bases for J; bases not matched to a gene: 3. CDR3 sequence: CASSPGGAETQYF. The CDR3 bases are TGTGCCAGCAGCCCAGGGGGCGCAGAGACCCAGTACTTC.

This clonotype was counted many times. The chain links TRBV29-1 to TRBJ2-5; D uncertain. The CDR3 totals 11 residues. V lost 5 bases, J lost 3 bases, and 7 bases lay in between. Germline CDR1 reads SQVTM; CDR2 reads ANQGSEA. The CDR3 protein is CSVTPEETQYF. In nucleotides, the CDR3 is TGCAGCGTTACCCCCGAAGAGACCCAGTACTTC.

V gene TRBV6-2 or TRBV6-3 combines with J gene TRBJ2-5; TRBD1 is a possible D gene (6 bases). The V gene's germline CDR1 is MNHEY and CDR2 SVGEGT. This CDR3 comprises 15 residues. Trimming took off 6 bases at V and 2 bases at J, with 16 bases between the two ends. CDR3 coding DNA: TGTGCCAGCAGCTTAGGGTTTGGACAGCAAGAGACCCAGTACTTC. Protein: CASSLGFGQQETQYF.

Only a few counts were recorded for this clonotype. The genes are TRBV5-1 and TRBJ2-7; D unclear. The J call may be incorrect, as the DNA end agrees better with TRBJ2-5. There are 14 residues in the CDR3. CDR1 and CDR2 from the germline V gene are SGHRS and YFSETQ. This CDR3 is CASSDHKMKETQYF. The CDR3 DNA sequence: TGCGCCAGCAGCGACCATAAGATGAAAGAGACCCAGTACTTC.

This clonotype appeared many times. This chain joins TRBV10-3 and TRBJ2-5; 8 nucleotides line up with TRBD2. From germline, CDR1 is ENHRY and CDR2 SYGVKD. Trimming at V came to 5 bases and at J to 1 base, leaving 6 bases not matched to a gene. The CDR3 runs 15 residues. The CDR3 here is CAISTLAGGQETQYF. The CDR3 nucleotides read TGTGCCATCAGTACTCTGGCGGGAGGCCAAGAGACCCAGTACTTC.